These 27 T cell receptor beta chains were all obtained from the same sample, sequenced in a study of blood T cell repertoires in COVID-19. The repertoire was sequenced with immunoSEQ multiplex PCR; TCRdb's copy has only in-frame clones and lacks some. The sample includes 250,000 to 350,000 clones, 75% to 90% of them seen just once. Input material: PBMCs or T cells enriched from blood (not recorded which). The source of these receptors is a woman aged 25 to 39 who had recovered from COVID-19.

This clone was observed a handful of times. The chain recombines TRBV25-1 with TRBJ2-1; TRBD2 is a possible D gene (6 bases). Germline V gene lookup returns CDR1 MGHDK and CDR2 SYGVNS. The CDR3 sequence is 16 residues long. Deletions cut 0 bases from V and 9 bases from J, with 18 bases between. The chain's CDR3 is CASSEYQLAPRTEQFF. For the CDR3, the DNA is TGTGCCAGCAGTGAATATCAACTAGCCCCAAGGACTGAGCAGTTCTTC.

The CDR3, as DNA: TGCGCCAGCCTAGGGGGACAGGACACAGATACGCAGTATTTT. Its translation is CASLGGQDTDTQYF. The rearrangement links TRBV5-1 to TRBJ2-3; 8 bases are shared with TRBD1. The CDR3 sequence is 14 residues long. Trimming cost V 7 bases and J 2 bases; bases outside gene matches: 6. Germline V gene data show CDR1 as SGHRS and CDR2 as YFSETQ.

The rearrangement uses TRBV30 and TRBJ2-5; D unclear. This CDR3 region has 13 residues. Per the germline V gene, CDR1 is GTSNPN and CDR2 is SVGIG (reference sequence). V was cut by 1 base and J by 7 bases, with 13 bases left in between. CDR3 residues: CAWSGASERTQYF. The CDR3 bases are TGTGCCTGGAGTGGGGCTTCAGAACGGACCCAGTACTTC. The variable domain in full, with the rest retrieved from reference TRBV30 and TRBJ2-5, is SQTIHQWPATLVQPVGSPLSLECTVEGTSNPNLYWYRQAAGRGLQLLFYSVGIGQISSEVPQNLSASRPQDRQFILSSKKLLLSDSGFYLCAWSGASERTQYFGPGTRLLVL.

The rearrangement links TRBV5-1 to TRBJ1-4; 7 bases line up with TRBD1. The CDR3 is 14 amino acids. Germline-derived CDR1 and CDR2 are SGHRS and YFSETQ. Unmatched junction bases numbered 6, after V lost 7 bases and J lost 3 bases. The CDR3 region has the DNA TGCGCCAGCCGAGAGGGGACAGCTAATGAAAAACTGTTTTTT. This encodes CASREGTANEKLFF.

The chain joins TRBV29-1 to TRBJ2-5; D may be TRBD2 (5 bases). V lost 7 bases and J lost 4, with 19 bases in between. From germline, CDR1 is SQVTM and CDR2 ANQGSEA. CDR3 size: 14 residues. The CDR3 region is CSALDRIRGETQYF. The CDR3 region has the DNA TGCAGCGCCCTAGACCGAATCCGGGGAGAGACCCAGTACTTC.

The rearrangement joins TRBV27 to TRBJ2-7; 8 nucleotides match TRBD1. The V and J ends lost 5 bases and 1 base, in that order; junction bases with no gene match: 4. Germline CDR1 and CDR2: MNHEY and SMNVEV (reference sequence). The CDR3 is 14 residues long. The CDR3 here is CASSLWTGSYEQYF. The CDR3 nucleotides are TGTGCCAGCAGTCTCTGGACAGGGTCCTACGAGCAGTACTTC.

The rearrangement joins TRBV7-9 to TRBJ1-4, with D unclear. Germline-derived CDR1 and CDR2 are SEHNR and FQNEAQ (reference sequence). This CDR3 comprises 12 residues. The V and J ends lost 5 bases and 3 bases respectively, with 4 bases between them. CDR3 DNA: TGTGCCAGCAGCCCTTCTAATGAAAAACTGTTTTTT. Translated: CASSPSNEKLFF. Complete variable domain (other parts from reference TRBV7-9 and TRBJ1-4): DTGVSQNPRHKITKRGQNVTFRCDPISEHNRLYWYRQTLGQGPEFLTYFQNEAQLEKSRLLSDRFSAERPKGSFSTLEIQRTEQGDSAMYLCASSPSNEKLFFGSGTQLSVL.

The rearrangement links TRBV2 to TRBJ1-4; 8 bases map to TRBD1. CDR3 length: 15 amino acids. Germline values: CDR1 SNHLY, CDR2 FYNNEI. After removal of 5 bases from V and 8 bases from J, the junction contained 10 bases not matched to a gene. The CDR3 bases are TGTGCCAGCAGTCCGGGGCAGGGGGCCGGGGAAAAACTGTTTTTT. It codes for CASSPGQGAGEKLFF.

V is TRBV27 and J is TRBJ2-7; tentative D call: TRBD1 (5 bases). Trimming pared 5 bases from V and 1 base from J, leaving 15 bases between. Germline V gives CDR1 MNHEY, CDR2 SMNVEV (reference sequence). CDR3 length equals 15 residues. The CDR3 nucleotides are TGTGCCAGCAGTCCCAGCGCGACAGAGTCCTACGAGCAGTACTTC. It is translated as CASSPSATESYEQYF.

The rearrangement uses TRBV7-9 and TRBJ2-4, with 8 bases matching TRBD2. From germline, CDR1 is SEHNR and CDR2 FQNEAQ (reference sequence). Trimming cost V 5 bases and J 8 bases; bases outside gene matches: 5. The CDR3 is made up of 13 amino acids. This CDR3 reads CASSHSGIDIQYF. The CDR3 DNA reads TGTGCCAGCAGCCATAGCGGGATTGACATTCAGTACTTC.

The rearrangement joins TRBV5-5 to TRBJ1-2; 8 bases are shared with TRBD1. CDR3 size: 15 residues. Germline V lookup: CDR1 SGHKS, CDR2 YYEKEE (reference sequence). The J segment lost 7 bases and the V segment lost 3 bases, leaving 11 bases of the junction unmatched. The CDR3 coding sequence is TGTGCCAGCAGCTGGATTAGACAGGGGCAACGTGGCTACACCTTC. Protein product: CASSWIRQGQRGYTF.

This clone turned up a few times. CDR3 amino acids: CASRQSGTNSPLHF. Written as DNA, the CDR3 is TGTGCCAGCAGACAATCCGGGACAAATTCACCCCTCCACTTT. J is TRBJ1-6 and V is TRBV11-1; perhaps TRBD1 as D (6 bases). V was cut by 6 bases and J by 7 bases, with 13 bases left in between. Germline loops: CDR1 SGHAT, CDR2 FQDESV (reference sequence). The CDR3 is made up of 14 amino acids.

The rearrangement links TRBV14 to TRBJ2-5; a possible D gene is TRBD2 (5 bases). V lost 4 bases to trimming and J lost 6 bases, with 21 bases between them. Germline CDR1 is SGHDN and CDR2 is FVKESK. The CDR3 sequence is 16 residues long. CDR3 nucleotides: TGTGCCAGCAGCCCACTACTCCCGCACCCGGGAAAGACCCAGTACTTC. Translating it yields CASSPLLPHPGKTQYF.

The table lists this clone with a count of one. V and J are TRBV6-5 and TRBJ1-2; 7 positions agree with TRBD1. The length of the CDR3 is 14 residues. Germline CDR1 and CDR2: MNHEY and SVGAGI. Trimming at V came to 7 bases and at J to 8 bases, leaving 13 bases not matched to a gene. The CDR3 DNA follows: TGTGCCAGCAAAATAGGGGGCGATGTACGAGGCTACACCTTC. Translated: CASKIGGDVRGYTF.

The chain has TRBV2 and TRBJ1-4, with D hard to call. Germline assignment: CDR1 SNHLY and CDR2 FYNNEI. This CDR3 spans 13 amino acids. V was shortened by 8 bases and J by 8 bases, with 15 bases between the two germline ends. The CDR3 region is CASSSMGGEKLFF. CDR3 DNA: TGTGCCAGCTCATCCATGGGAGGCGAAAAACTGTTTTTT.

The genes are TRBV10-2 and TRBJ1-1; D is possibly TRBD1 (5 bases). Germline values: CDR1 WSHSY, CDR2 SAAADI. CDR3 length: 13 amino acids. The V gene lost 5 bases and the J gene lost 1 base, with 8 bases spanning the gap. The CDR3 coding sequence is TGCGCCAGCAGTAGGGGCAGGAACACTGAAGCTTTCTTT. Its protein is CASSRGRNTEAFF.

The chain links TRBV9 to TRBJ2-7; 9 nucleotides agree with TRBD1. The CDR3 has 14 residues. The J segment lost 5 bases and the V segment lost 0 bases, leaving 3 bases of the junction unmatched. Germline CDR1 is SGDLS and CDR2 is YYNGEE. CDR3 sequence (DNA): TGTGCCAGCAGCGTAGGGGACAGGGTGAACGAGCAGTACTTC. Translating it yields CASSVGDRVNEQYF.

This chain joins TRBV13 and TRBJ2-7, with 7 bases that match TRBD1. Germline CDR1 is PRHDT and CDR2 is FYEKMQ (reference sequence). This CDR3 spans 17 amino acids. Trimming at V came to 5 bases and at J to 2 bases, leaving 15 bases not matched to a gene. The CDR3 bases are TGTGCCAGCAGCCCCATATGGCCCCGACAGGGACCCTACGAGCAGTACTTC. Translated, it gives CASSPIWPRQGPYEQYF.

This clone was picked up one time. V gene TRBV27 combines with J gene TRBJ2-5, with D possibly TRBD2 on 6 matching bases. Germline lookup yields CDR1 MNHEY and CDR2 SMNVEV (reference sequence). The CDR3 has 16 residues. The V gene lost 3 bases and the J gene lost 1 base, with 15 bases spanning the gap. CDR3 nucleotides: TGTGCCAGCAGTTTTTTCCCTAGCGACGTCCAAGAGACCCAGTACTTC. Its translation is CASSFFPSDVQETQYF.

The count of this clone is one. V is TRBV6-5 and J is TRBJ1-5; D gene unclear. Trimming removed 5 bases from V and 5 bases from J, with 16 bases in between. The CDR3 totals 15 residues. Germline V gives CDR1 MNHEY, CDR2 SVGAGI. CDR3 nucleotides: TGTGCCAGCAGTAGTCTTTGGGCCCCGTATCAGCCCCAGCATTTT. Amino acid sequence: CASSSLWAPYQPQHF.

This chain links TRBV10-3 with TRBJ2-7; the D gene is possibly TRBD2 (6 bases). The V end was cut by 4 bases, the J end by 6 bases, with 16 bases between. CDR3 length equals 14 residues. Germline CDR1 reads ENHRY; CDR2 reads SYGVKD. CDR3 in amino acids: CAISVGGVSAEQYF. CDR3 coding DNA: TGTGCCATCAGTGTCGGGGGAGTCTCTGCCGAGCAGTACTTC.

The V and J genes are TRBV19 and TRBJ1-1; D is perhaps TRBD1 (5 bases). V was clipped by 7 bases and J by 2 bases, with 11 bases between them. This CDR3 comprises 13 residues. Per the germline V gene, CDR1 is LNHDA and CDR2 is SQIVND (reference sequence). CDR3 region: CASTRGRNTEAFF. CDR3 nucleotide sequence: TGTGCCAGTACAAGGGGCCGCAACACTGAAGCTTTCTTT.

The chain employs TRBV24-1 and TRBJ2-1, with 10 positions matching TRBD1. The CDR3 spans 14 residues. V was clipped by 8 bases and J by 5 bases; unmatched bases: 5. Germline CDR1 and CDR2: KGHDR and SFDVKD. The CDR3 here is CATKGTGVDNEQFF. Written as DNA, the CDR3 is TGTGCCACCAAGGGGACAGGGGTTGACAATGAGCAGTTCTTC.

This rearrangement joins TRBV3-1 (or the pseudogene TRBV3-2) to TRBJ1-2, with D unresolved. The CDR3 is 13 amino acids. CDR1 LGHDT and CDR2 YNNKEL come from the germline V gene (reference sequence). Trimming cost V 2 bases and J 3 bases, with 7 bases left between them. The CDR3 region is CASSQPQHYGYTF. DNA for the CDR3: TGTGCCAGCAGCCAACCACAGCACTATGGCTACACCTTC.

Here the CDR3 reads CASSRGGDGYTF. CDR3 DNA: TGTGCCAGCTCCAGAGGGGGGGATGGCTACACCTTC. This sequence joins TRBV18 and TRBJ1-2; a possible D gene is TRBD1 (6 bases). CDR3 size: 12 residues. Trimming removed 6 bases from V and 6 bases from J, with 11 bases in between. Germline CDR1 and CDR2: KGHSH and LQKENI.

This clone was recorded only once. V usage is TRBV3-1 (or the pseudogene TRBV3-2) and J usage is TRBJ2-7; 14 bases align to TRBD2. The CDR3 is made up of 16 amino acids. Germline V CDR1 and CDR2: LGHDT, YNNKEL (reference sequence). Germline trimming cut 1 base from V and 3 bases from J; bases unmatched to any gene: 2. Written as DNA, the CDR3 is TGTGCCAGCAGCCAAGGGACTAGCGGGGGGATCTACGAGCAGTACTTC. Translated: CASSQGTSGGIYEQYF.

This clone is a singleton in its sample. V and J are TRBV30 and TRBJ1-2; possible D gene TRBD1, 6 bases. CDR1 GTSNPN and CDR2 SVGIG come from the germline V gene (reference sequence). V lost 8 bases to trimming and J lost 4 bases, with 20 bases between them. The CDR3 loop spans 14 amino acids. The CDR3 is CAKYQQGSGYGYTF. The CDR3 nucleotides are TGTGCCAAGTACCAACAGGGTTCAGGCTATGGCTACACCTTC.